This T cell receptor (beta chain) originates from a study of T-cell reconstitution after alpha-beta-depleted transplantation in children. Study results and caveats: It was newly produced T cells that mostly accounted for T-cell counts and diversity one year after transplant. Several patients had high TCRbeta diversity at day 60; it came from surviving recipient T cells and thymic progenitors. It was reported that alpha-beta T cells came from several hundred expanded graft clones (about two months after transplant).

This CDR3 is built from 15 residues. This clonotype has at least ten counts. No antigen is known for it. Unique molecular identifiers were incorporated during preparation of the TCRbeta library. TCRdb used MiXCR to reprocess the PCR reads, holding one entry per CDR3 protein. Of fewer than 350,000 distinct CDR3 sequences listed, just over 7.5% are singletons. The origin of this receptor is a female patient under 10 years old who had a stem cell transplant for Fanconi anemia, so the T cells may come from the graft donor. This chain uses TRBV21-1 with TRBJ2-3. TRBV21-1 is listed as a pseudogene. Sequences were derived from peripheral blood, sampled 360 days after TCRalphabeta/CD19-depleted stem cell transplant. The CDR3, as DNA: TGTGCCAGCAGCAATAACAGACAACTCACAGATACGCAGTATTTT. This translates into CASSNNRQLTDTQYF.